The entry below gives a single T cell receptor beta chain sequence along with its context. Profiling relied on immunoSEQ multiplex PCR, and the TCRdb table lists in-frame clones only, not all of them. The repertoire holds over 200,000 clones, over 75% seen once, with about an eighth in the top ten. The data derive from a study of control samples from healthy donors and cancer patients. The J segment lost 8 bases and the V segment lost 5 bases, leaving 4 bases of the junction unmatched. The CDR3 sequence is 13 residues long. The sequenced sample consisted of PBMCs. This TCR was recovered from a woman aged 60-75 years with lung cancer. The rearrangement joins TRBV12-3 or TRBV12-4 to TRBJ1-1; TRBD1 aligns across 11 bases. The DNA for the CDR3 is TGTGCCAGCAGTCCTCGGACAGGGGGCGAAGCTTTCTTT. Its protein is CASSPRTGGEAFF.